This record looks at one TCR beta chain sequence and its context. Its antigen is unidentified. This CDR3 has 15 residues. The germline gives CDR1 SGHTA, CDR2 FQGNSA. The germline V and J ends were trimmed by 5 bases and 4 bases, with 14 bases remaining between them. The sample comes from a study of cytomegalovirus exposure and HLA in healthy donors. Findings and caveats of the study: Certain sequence variants were highly shared and formed a cluster, and this cluster was likely a sequencing artifact.

PCR primers comprised 60 Vbeta and 13 Jbeta primers. Source study methods: Approximately 12 million of the approximately 80 million unique TCR beta chains counted in a later analysis were shared. Data came from immunoSEQ multiplex PCR; TCRdb stores just in-frame clones and leaves some out. V, J and clone size are taken as reported in that table, and D and trimming were inferred from the DNA itself. The repertoire holds 160,000 or so clones, around 79% seen once, with around 2.4% in the top ten. Healthy bone marrow donors made up the donor group. Each donor was nominally healthy when sampled (though unrecorded immune exposures were likely).

The clonotype originates from a female donor in good health and CMV-seronegative. Material: PBMCs. The chain combines TRBV7-2 with TRBJ1-4; possibly TRBD1 for D (5 bases). DNA of the CDR3: TGTGCCAGCAGCCTCCGCGGGGCTCTTAATGAAAAACTGTTTTTT. Its translation: CASSLRGALNEKLFF.